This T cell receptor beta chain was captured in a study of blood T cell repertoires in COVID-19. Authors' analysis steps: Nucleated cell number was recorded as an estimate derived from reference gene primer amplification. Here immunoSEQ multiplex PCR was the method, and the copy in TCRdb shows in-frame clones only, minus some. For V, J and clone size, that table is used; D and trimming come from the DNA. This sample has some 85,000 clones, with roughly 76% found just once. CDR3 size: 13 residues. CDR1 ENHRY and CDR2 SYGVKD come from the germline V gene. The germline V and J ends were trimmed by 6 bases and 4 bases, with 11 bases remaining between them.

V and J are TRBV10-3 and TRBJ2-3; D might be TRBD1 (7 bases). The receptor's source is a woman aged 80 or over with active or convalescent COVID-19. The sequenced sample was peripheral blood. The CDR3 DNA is TGTGCCATCAGCGGAGGGACAGCAGATACGCAGTATTTT. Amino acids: CAISGGTADTQYF.